The clone carrying this T cell receptor (beta chain) was seen ten or more times. As yet, its antigen is unknown. The CDR3 end lies 3 residues beyond the end of the read and is filled in from the germline J gene. Both groups were predominantly of Caucasian heritage. Each donor provided about 4.5 to 8.5 ml of heparinized whole blood. Sequenced by immunoSEQ multiplex PCR; TCRdb stores in-frame clones only, minus some. The table lists approximately 64,000 clones, no singletons, with less than 2% in the top ten. This record belongs to a study of T cell clonality in common variable immunodeficiency. The study, taken as a whole, reports: Fewer TCRbeta clones were shared among CVID subjects than controls. Compared with healthy controls, CVID subjects showed increased TCRbeta clonality, mostly in about a third.

The CDR3 consists of 15 residues. Trimming took 0 bases from V and 5 from J, leaving 13 bases between them. CDR1 and CDR2 from the germline V gene are DFQATT and SNEGSKA (reference sequence). This chain connects TRBV20-1 to TRBJ2-2; D may be TRBD1 (5 bases). This receptor was taken from a person between 18 and 69 years old in good health. Sequencing was carried out using peripheral blood mononuclear cells. Partial CDR3 DNA: TGCAGTGCTAGAGACCCTAGGCAGGGTACCGGGGAG. Protein sequence: CSARDPRQGTGE. The CDR3 reads in full as CSARDPRQGTGELFF.